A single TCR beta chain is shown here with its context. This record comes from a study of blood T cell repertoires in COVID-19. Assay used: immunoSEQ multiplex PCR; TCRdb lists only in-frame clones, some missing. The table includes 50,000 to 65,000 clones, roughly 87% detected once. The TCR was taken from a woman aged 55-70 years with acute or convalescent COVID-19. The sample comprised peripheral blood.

The CDR3 DNA is TGTGCCAGCAGCGCGACAGGGACCTCCTACGAGCAGTACTTC. Translating it yields CASSATGTSYEQYF. The V and J genes are TRBV7-3 and TRBJ2-7, with 7 bases matching TRBD1. The trim removed 5 bases at V and 0 bases at J, leaving 4 bases unmatched. This CDR3 spans 14 amino acids. The germline CDR1 and CDR2 sequences are SGHTA and FQGTGA.